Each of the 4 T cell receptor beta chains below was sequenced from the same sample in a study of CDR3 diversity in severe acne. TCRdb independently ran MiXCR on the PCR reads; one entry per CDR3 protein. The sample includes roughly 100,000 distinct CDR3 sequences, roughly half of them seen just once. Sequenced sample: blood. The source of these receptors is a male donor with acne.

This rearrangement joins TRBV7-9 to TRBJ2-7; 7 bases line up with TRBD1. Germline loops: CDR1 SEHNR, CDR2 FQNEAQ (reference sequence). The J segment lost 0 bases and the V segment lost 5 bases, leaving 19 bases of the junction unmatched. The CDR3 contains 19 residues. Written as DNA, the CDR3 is TGTGCCAGCAGCGGACAGGACCCGATCGGGAAGCCCCCCTCCTACGAGCAGTACTTC. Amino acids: CASSGQDPIGKPPSYEQYF.

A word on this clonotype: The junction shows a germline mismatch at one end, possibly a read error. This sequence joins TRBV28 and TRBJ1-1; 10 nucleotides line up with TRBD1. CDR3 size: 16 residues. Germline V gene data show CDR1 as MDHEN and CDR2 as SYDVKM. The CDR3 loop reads CASSLGGDRGNTEALF. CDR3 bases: TGTGCCAGCAGTTTGGGGGGGGACAGGGGAAACACTGAGGCTCTCTTT.

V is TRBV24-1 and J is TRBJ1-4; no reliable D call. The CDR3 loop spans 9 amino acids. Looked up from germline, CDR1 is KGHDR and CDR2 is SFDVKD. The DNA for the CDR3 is TGTGCAACTAATGAAAAACTGTTTTTT. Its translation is CATNEKLFF.

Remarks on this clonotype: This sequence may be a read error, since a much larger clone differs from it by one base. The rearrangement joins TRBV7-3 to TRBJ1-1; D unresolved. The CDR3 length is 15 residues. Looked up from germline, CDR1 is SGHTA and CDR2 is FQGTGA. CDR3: CASSPAGKKRTEASF. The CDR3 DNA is TGTGCCAGCAGCCCGGCTGGGAAGAAAAGGACTGAAGCTTCCTTT.